The source of this TCR beta chain is a study of blood T cell repertoires in COVID-19. Germline trimming cut 0 bases from V and 5 bases from J; bases unmatched to any gene: 8. CDR1 SGDLS and CDR2 YYNGEE come from the germline V gene. The CDR3 contains 15 residues. The assay was immunoSEQ multiplex PCR, and TCRdb's table has in-frame clones only and misses some. The profile shows under 250,000 clones, around four fifths of them singletons. The sample consisted of peripheral blood. This receptor was identified in a man aged 35 to 55 with active or convalescent COVID-19. The chain recombines TRBV9 with TRBJ2-7, with 7 bases fitting TRBD1. The CDR3 protein is CASSVAPTGIDEQYF. The CDR3 region has the DNA TGTGCCAGCAGCGTAGCCCCGACAGGGATCGACGAGCAGTACTTC.